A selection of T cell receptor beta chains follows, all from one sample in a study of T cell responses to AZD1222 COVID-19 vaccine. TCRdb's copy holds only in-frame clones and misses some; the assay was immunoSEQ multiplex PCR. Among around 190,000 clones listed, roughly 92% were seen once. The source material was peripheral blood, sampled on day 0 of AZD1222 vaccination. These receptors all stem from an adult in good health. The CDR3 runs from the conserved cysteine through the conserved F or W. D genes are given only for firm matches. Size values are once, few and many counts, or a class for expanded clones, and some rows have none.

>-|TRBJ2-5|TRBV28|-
TGTGCCAGCAGTTTGGCTCAGCTTGAGACCCAGTACTTC
CASSLAQLETQYF
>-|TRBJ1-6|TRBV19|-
TGTGCCAGTAGTACTGTACCCTTCACCCTCCACTTT
CASSTVPFTLHF
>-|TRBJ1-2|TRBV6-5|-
TGTGCCAGCAGTTACTCGACCGGGCAGGGCTACACCTTC
CASSYSTGQGYTF
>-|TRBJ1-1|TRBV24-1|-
TGTGCCACCAGTGAGGGGTTGAACACTGAAGCTTTCTTT
CATSEGLNTEAFF
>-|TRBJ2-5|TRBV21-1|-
TGTGCCAGCAGCAAAGGATTGGAGACCCAGTACTTC
CASSKGLETQYF
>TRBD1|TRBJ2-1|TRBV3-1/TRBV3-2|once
TGTGCCAGCGGGACAGGGCTCAATGAGCAGTTCTTC
CASGTGLNEQFF
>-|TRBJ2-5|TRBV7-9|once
TGTGCCAGCAGCCTCAGCTTGTGGGGGGCGATTTTAGAGACCCAGTACTTC
CASSLSLWGAILETQYF
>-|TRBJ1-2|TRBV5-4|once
TGTGCCAGCAGCTTGCTAGGACCGGATGGCTACACCTTC
CASSLLGPDGYTF
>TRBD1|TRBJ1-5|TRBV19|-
TGTGCCAGTGCGCTGTGGACAGGGGGTCCTATGGGCAATCAGCCCCAGCATTTT
CASALWTGGPMGNQPQHF
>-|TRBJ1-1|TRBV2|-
TGTGCCAGCAGCCCCCGCGCCGGGAGCCCGGGCACTGAAGCTTTCTTT
CASSPRAGSPGTEAFF
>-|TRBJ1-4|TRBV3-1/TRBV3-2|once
TGTGCCAGCAGTTCCGTAGGGGAATTTGAAAAACTGTTTTTT
CASSSVGEFEKLFF
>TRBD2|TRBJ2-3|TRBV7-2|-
TGTGCCAGCAGCCGCGGGGGGAGGGATACGCAGTATTTT
CASSRGGRDTQYF
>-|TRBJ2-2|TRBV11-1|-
TGTGCCAGCAGCTCAGGGGCGATCCCCGGGGAGCTGTTTTTT
CASSSGAIPGELFF
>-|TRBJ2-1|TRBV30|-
TGTGCCTGGAGTGTACAAAGCACAGGGCGGGAGCAGTTCTTC
CAWSVQSTGREQFF
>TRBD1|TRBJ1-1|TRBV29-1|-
TGCAGCGTTCTCCGGGACAGGGGTTCCACTGAAGCTTTCTTT
CSVLRDRGSTEAFF
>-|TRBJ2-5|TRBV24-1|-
TGTGCCACCAGTGATCCGCGGGCAGGGTTTTCTCTGAGTGAGACCCAGTACTTC
CATSDPRAGFSLSETQYF
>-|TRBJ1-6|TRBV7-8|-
TGTGCCAGCAGCTTCGAGACAGGAGATAATTCACCCCTCCACTTT
CASSFETGDNSPLHF
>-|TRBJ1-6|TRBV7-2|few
TGTGCCAGCAGCTTAACCTCGGGGCAAAATTCACCCCTCCACTTT
CASSLTSGQNSPLHF
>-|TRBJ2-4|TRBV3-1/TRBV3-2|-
TGTGCCAGCAGCCAAGGTTATGACAGGCTCCAAAACATTCAGTACTTC
CASSQGYDRLQNIQYF
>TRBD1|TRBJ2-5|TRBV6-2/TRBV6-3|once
TGTGCCAGCAGTTATGAGGACAGGGGTTTTGAGACCCAGTACTTC
CASSYEDRGFETQYF
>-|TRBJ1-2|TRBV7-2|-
TGTGCCAGCAGCTTAGCTAGAGGGGGAGGTGGCTACACCTTC
CASSLARGGGGYTF
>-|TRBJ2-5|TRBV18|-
TGTGCCAGCTCACCATACGGAATGCAAGAGACCCAGTACTTC
CASSPYGMQETQYF
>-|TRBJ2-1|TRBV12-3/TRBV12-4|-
TGTGCCAGCAGTCCGATGCAGGGTGAGCAGTTCTTC
CASSPMQGEQFF
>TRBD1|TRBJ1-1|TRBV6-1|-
TGTGCCAGCAGTGAACCACCAGACAGGGTGAACACTGAAGCTTTCTTT
CASSEPPDRVNTEAFF
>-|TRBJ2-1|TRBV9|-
TGTGCCAGCAGCCGGCTGGGGAGTCTTAGCTCCAATGAGCAGTTCTTC
CASSRLGSLSSNEQFF
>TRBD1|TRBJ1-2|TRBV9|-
TGTGCCAGCAGCGTTTCTGGGACAGGAGCCAACTATGGCTACACCTTC
CASSVSGTGANYGYTF
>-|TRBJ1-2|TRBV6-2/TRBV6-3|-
TGTGCCAGCAGTTACTCGGTGTGGGAAAGCGCTAACTATGGCTACACCTTC
CASSYSVWESANYGYTF
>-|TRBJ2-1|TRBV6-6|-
TGTGCCAGCAGTTACCCAGACTGGGGTGAGCAGTTCTTC
CASSYPDWGEQFF
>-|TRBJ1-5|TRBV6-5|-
TGTGCCAGCATCGATGGGGTTGAAAATCAGCCCCAGCATTTT
CASIDGVENQPQHF
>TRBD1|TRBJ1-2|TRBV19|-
TGTGCCAGTAGTCCACGGGACAGGGGACATGGCTACACCTTC
CASSPRDRGHGYTF
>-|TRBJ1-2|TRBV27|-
TGTGCCAGCAGTTTTCGGGAGGACTATGGCTACACCTTC
CASSFREDYGYTF
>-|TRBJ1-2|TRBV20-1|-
TGCAGTGCTAGTGGCAAACCTAACTATGGCTACACCTTC
CSASGKPNYGYTF
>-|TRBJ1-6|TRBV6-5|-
TGTGCCAGCAGTTATGGCAGCGATATGGTATTCACCCTCCACTTT
CASSYGSDMVFTLHF
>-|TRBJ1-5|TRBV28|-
TGTGCCAGCAGTTTACAGGTCCAATGGGGTCAGCCCCAGCATTTT
CASSLQVQWGQPQHF
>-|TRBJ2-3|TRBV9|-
TGTGCCAGCAGCGTAGGGGTAGGGGCTAGCACAGATACGCAGTATTTT
CASSVGVGASTDTQYF
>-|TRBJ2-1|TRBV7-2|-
TGTGCCAGCAGCTTAAGTGCGGTCAATGAGCAGTTCTTC
CASSLSAVNEQFF
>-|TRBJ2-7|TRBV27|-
TGTGCCAGCGGACCTCTTCCCTACGAGCAGTACTTC
CASGPLPYEQYF
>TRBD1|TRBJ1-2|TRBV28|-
TGTGCCAGCAGCCAAGGGGGCGGGAACTATGGCTACACCTTC
CASSQGGGNYGYTF
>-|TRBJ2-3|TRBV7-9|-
TGTGCCAGCCGCACAGATACGCAGTATTTT
CASRTDTQYF
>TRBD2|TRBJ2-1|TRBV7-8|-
TGTGCCAGCAGCTTAGTAGTCGGGGGGACCTCGTACAATGAGCAGTTCTTC
CASSLVVGGTSYNEQFF
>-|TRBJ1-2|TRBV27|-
TGTGCCAGCAGTCCACGGGGGGAGGGCTACACCTTC
CASSPRGEGYTF
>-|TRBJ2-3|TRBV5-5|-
TGTGCCAGCAGCGGTGGCAGGGTAAGCACAGATACGCAGTATTTT
CASSGGRVSTDTQYF
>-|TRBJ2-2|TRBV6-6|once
TGTGCGGCCAGCAGGCATAATCCAACGAACACCGGGGAGCTGTTTTTT
CAASRHNPTNTGELFF
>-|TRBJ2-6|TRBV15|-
TGTGCCACCCAGCTACAAGGGGCCAACGTCCTGACTTTC
CATQLQGANVLTF
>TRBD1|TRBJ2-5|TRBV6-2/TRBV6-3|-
TGTGCCAGCAGTTCCCTTATGGGGACAGAGGTTGGAGGGACCCAGTACTTC
CASSSLMGTEVGGTQYF
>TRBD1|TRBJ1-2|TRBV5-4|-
TGTGCCAGCAGCGCCGACAGGGGAAACTATGGCTACACCTTC
CASSADRGNYGYTF
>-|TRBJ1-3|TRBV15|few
TGTGCCACCAGCAGAGAACGGGCAGCGGGAAACACCATATATTTT
CATSRERAAGNTIYF
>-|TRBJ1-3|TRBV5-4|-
TGTGCCAGCAGTCCCCAGGTCGAGGGAAACACCATATATTTT
CASSPQVEGNTIYF
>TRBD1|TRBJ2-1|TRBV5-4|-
TGTGCCAGCAGCTCGCTACGGGACAGGGCCATCAATGAGCAGTTCTTC
CASSSLRDRAINEQFF